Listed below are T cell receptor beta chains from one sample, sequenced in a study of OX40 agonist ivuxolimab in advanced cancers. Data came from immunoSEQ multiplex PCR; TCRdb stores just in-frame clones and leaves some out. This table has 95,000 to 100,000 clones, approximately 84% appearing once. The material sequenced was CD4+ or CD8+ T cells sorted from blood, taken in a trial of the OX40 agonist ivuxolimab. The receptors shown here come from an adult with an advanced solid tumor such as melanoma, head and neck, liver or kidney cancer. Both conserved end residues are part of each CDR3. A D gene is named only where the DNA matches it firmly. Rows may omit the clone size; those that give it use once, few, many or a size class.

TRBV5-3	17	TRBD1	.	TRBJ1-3	CARSLAGQRDSGNTIYF	TGTGCCAGAAGCTTGGCGGGACAGCGAGACTCTGGAAACACCATATATTTT
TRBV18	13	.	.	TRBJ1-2	CASSPLAGNGYTF	TGTGCCAGCTCACCCCTCGCAGGGAACGGCTACACCTTC
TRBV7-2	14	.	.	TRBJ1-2	CASSLTPIGSGYTF	TGTGCCAGCAGCTTAACCCCTATAGGGTCGGGCTACACCTTC
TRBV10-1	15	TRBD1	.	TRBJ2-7	CASSGGQGFSYEQYF	TGCGCCAGCAGTGGGGGACAGGGGTTCTCCTACGAGCAGTACTTC
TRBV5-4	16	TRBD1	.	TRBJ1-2	CASSPPSRQGGYGYTF	TGTGCCAGCAGCCCCCCTAGCCGACAGGGTGGGTATGGCTACACCTTC
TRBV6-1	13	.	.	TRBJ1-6	CASRNTGRSPLHF	TGTGCCAGCAGGAACACAGGGCGGTCACCCCTCCACTTT
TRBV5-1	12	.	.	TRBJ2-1	CASSLEVNEQFF	TGCGCCAGCAGCTTGGAAGTCAATGAGCAGTTCTTC
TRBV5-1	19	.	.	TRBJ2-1	CASSFTPSMGFRSYNEQFF	TGCGCCAGCAGCTTTACCCCGAGCATGGGGTTCCGCTCCTACAATGAGCAGTTCTTC
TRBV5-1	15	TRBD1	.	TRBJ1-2	CASSPTGTGAMGYTF	TGCGCCAGCAGCCCAACCGGGACAGGGGCTATGGGCTACACCTTC
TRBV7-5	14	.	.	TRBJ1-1	CASTSRTVNTEAFF	TGTGCCAGCACCTCCAGGACAGTGAACACTGAAGCTTTCTTT
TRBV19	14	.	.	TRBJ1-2	CASSMGDANYGYTF	TGTGCCAGTAGTATGGGGGATGCTAACTATGGCTACACCTTC
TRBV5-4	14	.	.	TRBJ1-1	CASSLDPMNTEAFF	TGTGCCAGCAGCTTGGACCCCATGAACACTGAAGCTTTCTTT
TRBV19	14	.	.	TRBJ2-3	CASSIGTLGDTQYF	TGTGCCAGTAGTATAGGAACCCTTGGGGATACGCAGTATTTT
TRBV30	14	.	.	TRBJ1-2	CAWSPGRRNYGYTF	TGTGCCTGGAGCCCGGGACGGCGAAACTATGGCTACACCTTC
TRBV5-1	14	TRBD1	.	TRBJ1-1	CASSSFGQGILAFF	TGCGCCAGCAGCTCCTTCGGACAGGGGATTCTAGCTTTCTTT
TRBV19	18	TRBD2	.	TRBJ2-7	CASSPNPRLAGLSYEQYF	TGTGCCAGTAGTCCCAACCCCCGACTAGCGGGGCTCTCCTACGAGCAGTACTTC
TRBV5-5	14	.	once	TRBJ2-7	CASSTSGTSYEQYF	TGTGCCAGCAGCACCTCCGGGACCTCCTACGAGCAGTACTTC
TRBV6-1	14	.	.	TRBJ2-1	CASRPRGGGTEQFF	TGTGCCAGCAGACCGCGAGGAGGGGGGACTGAGCAGTTCTTC
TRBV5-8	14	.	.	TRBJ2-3	CASSRGTLTDTQYF	TGTGCCAGCAGCCGGGGGACTCTCACAGATACGCAGTATTTT
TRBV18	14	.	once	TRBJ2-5	CASSPGGRQETQYF	TGTGCCAGCTCACCAGGTGGCCGCCAAGAGACCCAGTACTTC
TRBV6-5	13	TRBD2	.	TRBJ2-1	CASRLAGGSEQFF	TGTGCCAGCAGACTAGCGGGGGGGAGTGAGCAGTTCTTC
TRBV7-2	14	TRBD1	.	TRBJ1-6	CASSLGTGSSPLHF	TGTGCCAGCAGCTTAGGGACAGGGTCTTCACCCCTCCACTTT
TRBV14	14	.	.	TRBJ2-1	CASSPEGRNNEQFF	TGTGCCAGCAGCCCGGAGGGGCGCAACAATGAGCAGTTCTTC
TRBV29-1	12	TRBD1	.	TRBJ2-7	CSVGTGGREQYF	TGCAGCGTAGGGACAGGGGGCAGAGAGCAGTACTTC
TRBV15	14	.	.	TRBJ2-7	CATSPGPPVHEQYF	TGTGCCACCAGCCCCGGACCACCTGTCCACGAGCAGTACTTC
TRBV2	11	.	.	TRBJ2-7	CASDRSYEQYF	TGTGCCAGTGACAGGTCCTACGAGCAGTACTTC